Below are 29 T cell receptor beta chains sequenced from a single sample in a study of blood T cell repertoires in COVID-19. Assay used: immunoSEQ multiplex PCR; TCRdb lists only in-frame clones, some missing. The table has approximately 120,000 clones, 83% seen once. Sequencing was done on a sample of peripheral blood. The origin of the receptors is an elderly man with active or convalescent COVID-19.

The genes are TRBV11-2 and TRBJ1-6; TRBD1 agrees at 10 bases. CDR1 SGHAT and CDR2 FQNNGV come from the germline V gene. The CDR3 covers 13 residues. J gave up 8 bases and V 9 bases, and 4 bases lay outside the gene matches. CDR3 nucleotide sequence: TGTGCCAGTACGGGGACAGGGGATTCACCCCTCCACTTT. Its translation is CASTGTGDSPLHF. The full variable domain, rest sourced from reference TRBV11-2 and TRBJ1-6, is EAGVAQSPRYKIIEKRQSVAFWCNPISGHATLYWYQQILGQGPKLLIQFQNNGVVDDSQLPKDRFSAERLKGVDSTLKIQPAKLEDSAVYLCASTGTGDSPLHFGNGTRLTVT.

The gene calls are TRBV29-1 and TRBJ2-3, with 7 bases matching TRBD2. V lost 7 bases to trimming and J lost 8 bases; unmatched junction nucleotides: 9. CDR1 is SQVTM and CDR2 is ANQGSEA in the germline V gene. This CDR3 spans 12 amino acids. The DNA for the CDR3 is TGCAGCGCACGACTAGCCGATCTTACGCAGTATTTT. This encodes CSARLADLTQYF.

The rearrangement uses TRBV5-7 and TRBJ2-7, with 7 nucleotides matching TRBD1. TRBV5-7 is sorted into the ORF group, with uncertain function. The J segment lost 0 bases and the V segment lost 4 bases, leaving 7 bases of the junction unmatched. This CDR3 comprises 15 residues. CDR3 sequence (DNA): TGTGCCAGCAGCGACGGACAGGACACCTCCTACGAGCAGTACTTC. It specifies CASSDGQDTSYEQYF.

The sample holds a few counts of this clone. The chain joins TRBV5-1 to TRBJ1-1; 8 bases fit TRBD1. The germline CDR1 and CDR2 sequences are SGHRS and YFSETQ. The V segment lost 6 bases and the J segment 1 base; nucleotides outside the gene matches: 5. The CDR3 is 14 residues long. Written as DNA, the CDR3 is TGCGCCAGCAAGCAGGGGGCTTCGAACACTGAAGCTTTCTTT. As protein: CASKQGASNTEAFF. Filled out from reference TRBV5-1 and TRBJ1-1, the complete variable domain reads KAGVTQTPRYLIKTRGQQVTLSCSPISGHRSVSWYQQTPGQGLQFLFEYFSETQRNKGNFPGRFSGRQFSNSRSEMNVSTLELGDSALYLCASKQGASNTEAFFGQGTRLTVV.

This sequence joins TRBV27 and TRBJ1-3; possible D gene TRBD1, 6 bases. The CDR3 sequence is 13 residues long. V was pared by 6 bases and J by 14 bases, with 20 bases between. Per germline, CDR1 MNHEY and CDR2 SMNVEV (reference sequence). In nucleotides, the CDR3 is TGTGCCAGCAGCCAAGGGGGTGGGACCCTCTTATATTTT. As protein: CASSQGGGTLLYF.

This sequence joins TRBV6-5 and TRBJ1-2, with 9 bases identical to TRBD1. The germline gives CDR1 MNHEY, CDR2 SVGAGI. The length of the CDR3 is 13 residues. J gave up 8 bases and V 6 bases, and 7 bases lay outside the gene matches. The CDR3 reads CASRPQGAGGYTF. CDR3 bases: TGTGCCAGCAGGCCACAGGGGGCGGGAGGCTACACCTTC.

This chain links TRBV11-2 with TRBJ2-3; D not resolved. The CDR3 contains 13 residues. The germline CDR1 and CDR2 sequences are SGHAT and FQNNGV. With 6 bases removed from V and 1 base from J, the gap between germline ends came to 8 bases. This chain's CDR3 is CASRNLGTDTQYF. For the CDR3, the DNA is TGTGCCAGCAGAAACCTAGGCACAGATACGCAGTATTTT.

V and J are TRBV6-5 and TRBJ1-5; D unclear. V gave up 4 bases and J gave up 3 bases, with 7 bases separating them. Per germline, CDR1 MNHEY and CDR2 SVGAGI. The length of the CDR3 is 13 residues. As DNA, the CDR3 is TGTGCCAGCAGTTTTGACACCAATCAGCCCCAGCATTTT. Amino acids: CASSFDTNQPQHF.

CDR3 nucleotide sequence: TGTGCCAGCAGTGAAGGCGCCGGGACAGGGGGCTATGGCTACACCTTC. It yields the protein CASSEGAGTGGYGYTF. The chain joins TRBV2 to TRBJ1-2; 11 bases are shared with TRBD1. Germline V lookup: CDR1 SNHLY, CDR2 FYNNEI. J was trimmed by 4 bases and V by 1 base; bases with no gene match: 5. The CDR3 has 16 residues.

The rearrangement joins TRBV3-1 (or the pseudogene TRBV3-2) to TRBJ1-2; tentatively, D is TRBD1 (6 bases). Germline loops: CDR1 LGHDT, CDR2 YNNKEL (reference sequence). The CDR3 is made up of 18 amino acids. V dropped 0 bases and J dropped 2 bases, with 19 bases sitting between them. The CDR3 DNA reads TGTGCCAGCAGCCAAGACTGGGGGTCGGGGAGGGGGAACTATGGCTACACCTTC. Translated, it gives CASSQDWGSGRGNYGYTF.

The rearrangement uses TRBV18 and TRBJ1-6, with TRBD1 matching over 9 bases. Germline lookup yields CDR1 KGHSH and CDR2 LQKENI. There are 15 residues in the CDR3. V lost 3 bases and J lost 7; bases outside the gene matches: 4. This CDR3 is CASSPGGQGNSPLHF. Written as DNA, the CDR3 is TGTGCCAGCTCACCGGGAGGACAGGGGAATTCACCCCTCCACTTT.

The chain has TRBV7-2 and TRBJ1-2; D call uncertain. Trimming pared 2 bases from V and 4 bases from J, leaving 8 bases between. The CDR3 has 13 amino acids. Germline-derived CDR1 and CDR2 are SGHTA and FQGNSA. The chain's CDR3 is CASSLNPVYGYTF. In nucleotides, the CDR3 is TGTGCCAGCAGCTTAAACCCGGTCTATGGCTACACCTTC.

The chain recombines TRBV4-1 with TRBJ1-4, with D hard to call. With 1 base removed from V and 0 bases from J, the gap between germline ends came to 6 bases. The CDR3 totals 15 residues. From germline, CDR1 is MGHRA and CDR2 YSYEKL. In DNA, the CDR3 is TGCGCCAGCAGCCAAGGTCCAGCAACTAATGAAAAACTGTTTTTT. Amino acids: CASSQGPATNEKLFF.

V and J are TRBV27 and TRBJ2-1, with no clear D. The germline gives CDR1 MNHEY, CDR2 SMNVEV (reference sequence). V lost 6 bases, J lost 10 bases, and 16 bases lay in between. The CDR3 contains 13 residues. The CDR3 spells CASRTFSVGEQFF. In nucleotides, the CDR3 is TGTGCCAGCAGGACCTTTTCTGTCGGGGAGCAGTTCTTC.

This chain uses TRBV19 with TRBJ1-1; the D gene is possibly TRBD1 (6 bases). V dropped 4 bases and J dropped 1 base, with 10 bases sitting between them. CDR1 LNHDA and CDR2 SQIVND come from the germline V gene (reference sequence). This CDR3 spans 14 amino acids. CDR3 loop: CASSTPRGNTEAFF. DNA of the CDR3: TGTGCCAGTAGTACCCCCAGGGGGAACACTGAAGCTTTCTTT.

This clone was observed once. V and J are TRBV30 and TRBJ2-2; TRBD2 might be the D (6 bases). V shed 5 bases and J shed 0 bases, with 10 bases lying between them. Germline assignment: CDR1 GTSNPN and CDR2 SVGIG (reference sequence). The CDR3 has 14 residues. The chain's CDR3 is CAWLDYSNTGELFF. CDR3 bases: TGTGCCTGGCTGGACTACTCGAACACCGGGGAGCTGTTTTTT.

The CDR3 sequence: CSVEEAGREYEQYF. The CDR3, as DNA: TGCAGCGTTGAAGAAGCCGGGAGAGAGTACGAGCAGTACTTC. V and J are TRBV29-1 and TRBJ2-7; possible D gene TRBD2, 6 bases. Trimming removed 0 bases from V and 4 bases from J, with 13 bases in between. The germline V gene encodes CDR1 SQVTM and CDR2 ANQGSEA. The CDR3 contains 14 residues.

The rearrangement joins TRBV3-1 (or the pseudogene TRBV3-2) to TRBJ1-2; TRBD1 aligns across 12 bases. The CDR3 spans 19 residues. Looked up from germline, CDR1 is LGHDT and CDR2 is YNNKEL (reference sequence). The V segment lost 4 bases and the J segment 4 bases; nucleotides outside the gene matches: 16. CDR3 residues: CASSRSDPGQGAGGYGYTF. In DNA form, the CDR3 reads TGTGCCAGCAGCCGGTCAGATCCGGGACAGGGGGCCGGCGGCTATGGCTACACCTTC.

The V gene is TRBV6-1, the J gene TRBJ2-7, with 7 bases lining up with TRBD2. CDR1 and CDR2 from the germline V gene are MNHNS and SASEGT. The V and J ends lost 0 bases and 0 bases, in that order; junction bases with no gene match: 5. This CDR3 has 16 residues. CDR3 sequence (DNA): TGTGCCAGCAGTGAAGCGGGGCGGGGGAGCTCCTACGAGCAGTACTTC. Its translation: CASSEAGRGSSYEQYF.

The genes are TRBV5-4 and TRBJ2-3, with TRBD1 identical over 8 bases. CDR3 size: 14 residues. V shed 4 bases, J shed 4 bases, and the junction held 5 bases outside the gene matches. Germline V gives CDR1 SGHNT, CDR2 YYREEE (reference sequence). The CDR3 protein is CASSVRTGPDTQYF. CDR3 nucleotide sequence: TGTGCCAGCAGCGTGAGGACAGGGCCAGATACGCAGTATTTT.

The CDR3 here is CSVDLGALEQYF. DNA of the CDR3: TGCAGCGTTGACTTGGGGGCGCTCGAGCAGTACTTC. The V call is TRBV29-1, the J call TRBJ2-7; a possible D gene is TRBD1 (6 bases). Germline-derived CDR1 and CDR2 are SQVTM and ANQGSEA. CDR3 length equals 12 residues. V was cut by 3 bases and J by 6 bases, with 12 bases left in between.

The chain links TRBV19 to TRBJ1-2, with D possibly being TRBD1 (6 bases). V lost 5 bases and J lost 4, with 14 bases in between. The CDR3 runs 14 residues. The germline V gene encodes CDR1 LNHDA and CDR2 SQIVND (reference sequence). CDR3 nucleotides: TGTGCCAGTAGTTTAGGACAGCCGGGCTATGGCTACACCTTC. It codes for CASSLGQPGYGYTF. Combining the CDR3 with reference TRBV19 and TRBJ1-2 gives the whole variable domain DGGITQSPKYLFRKEGQNVTLSCEQNLNHDAMYWYRQDPGQGLRLIYYSQIVNDFQKGDIAEGYSVSREKKESFPLTVTSAQKNPTAFYLCASSLGQPGYGYTFGSGTRLTVV.

This chain joins TRBV30 and TRBJ1-5; D may be TRBD1 (5 bases). With 0 bases removed from V and 0 bases from J, the gap between germline ends came to 9 bases. The CDR3 length is 15 residues. Germline assignment: CDR1 GTSNPN and CDR2 SVGIG (reference sequence). The CDR3 loop is CAWSVAGYSNQPQHF. The CDR3 DNA sequence: TGTGCCTGGAGTGTGGCAGGGTATAGCAATCAGCCCCAGCATTTT.

This chain joins TRBV2 and TRBJ1-6; 8 bases line up with TRBD1. The CDR3 is 15 amino acids. The germline V gene has CDR1 SNHLY and CDR2 FYNNEI. Germline trimming cut 8 bases from V and 5 bases from J; bases unmatched to any gene: 8. The CDR3: CASQTGALNNSPLHF. CDR3 nucleotides: TGTGCCAGCCAGACAGGGGCGCTGAATAATTCACCCCTCCACTTT.

This chain connects TRBV6-5 to TRBJ1-5; TRBD1 agrees at 7 bases. CDR3 length: 14 amino acids. Germline CDR1 reads MNHEY; CDR2 reads SVGAGI. V gave up 6 bases and J gave up 5 bases; unmatched junction bases: 7. The CDR3, as DNA: TGTGCCAGCAGCGCGGGACAGTTTTATCAGCCCCAGCATTTT. It translates to CASSAGQFYQPQHF.

The chain joins TRBV19 to TRBJ2-5, with 8 bases aligning to TRBD2. Looked up from germline, CDR1 is LNHDA and CDR2 is SQIVND (reference sequence). With V trimmed by 11 bases and J by 1 base, 6 bases remained unmatched. The CDR3 spans 13 residues. CDR3 amino acids: CASRGGIQETQYF. The DNA of the CDR3 is TGTGCCTCCCGGGGGGGAATCCAAGAGACCCAGTACTTC.

The CDR3 bases are TGCGCCAGCAGTCTCCCCCCGGGACTGATCTCTGGAAACACCATATATTTT. Its protein is CASSLPPGLISGNTIYF. The chain couples TRBV23-1 to TRBJ1-3, with D possibly matching TRBD1 (5 bases). TRBV23-1 counts as an open reading frame of uncertain function. The CDR3 totals 17 residues. V lost 4 bases, J lost 0 bases, and 16 bases lay in between.

The genes are TRBV19 and TRBJ2-1, with 7 positions matching TRBD1. The CDR3 covers 15 residues. The germline V gene has CDR1 LNHDA and CDR2 SQIVND (reference sequence). The trim removed 6 bases at V and 0 bases at J, leaving 5 bases unmatched. The CDR3 DNA sequence: TGTGCCAGTAGCCACGACAGGGACTCCTACAATGAGCAGTTCTTC. Amino acids: CASSHDRDSYNEQFF.

The rearrangement joins TRBV27 to TRBJ1-1; no clear D. Trimming removed 3 bases at V and 3 bases at J, with 8 bases between. The germline gives CDR1 MNHEY, CDR2 SMNVEV (reference sequence). This CDR3 has 13 amino acids. The CDR3 here is CASSFTGYTEAFF. CDR3 in DNA: TGTGCCAGCAGTTTTACGGGGTACACTGAAGCTTTCTTT.